This T cell receptor beta chain originates from a study of T cell responses to AZD1222 COVID-19 vaccine. The protocol was immunoSEQ multiplex PCR, while the TCRdb copy is restricted to in-frame clones and leaves out a portion. The table includes 150,000 or so clones, about 89% detected once. Study-wide results and limits: As reported, nearly half of all spike-specific TCRs target variant regions that are unmutated. The study found vaccine-associated CD4 TCRs spanning spike, dominant at 160-218 and 743-854. The study found Spike-specific TCR breadth and depth rose after two AZD1222 doses.

CDR1 SQVTM and CDR2 ANQGSEA come from the germline V gene. Trimming left V 2 bases short and J 7 bases short, with 12 bases between. This CDR3 contains 13 residues. Comments on this clone: Its target is unknown.

The receptor comes from an adult in good health. Sequences were derived from peripheral blood, sampled on day 0 of AZD1222 vaccination. The chain joins TRBV29-1 to TRBJ1-5; D is uncertain. CDR3 sequence: CSVETVGGQPQHF. The CDR3 DNA reads as TGCAGCGTTGAAACCGTAGGTGGCCAGCCCCAGCATTTT.